This T cell receptor (beta chain) was sequenced during a study of T cells in Graves' hyperthyroidism and ophthalmopathy. Whole-study context: The initial diagnosis was the point when peripheral blood was collected, ahead of any treatment.

Pregnant or lactating patients were excluded, as were those with uncontrolled infection or other autoimmune disease. Clinical symptoms, serum thyroxine and TRAb, thyroid ultrasound and orbital computed tomography were used for the diagnoses. Regarding the study as a whole: Ophthalmopathy prediction by the model preceded onset by a median about 6.3 months.

The V and J ends lost 0 bases and 0 bases respectively, with 16 bases between them. The germline gives CDR1 LNHNV, CDR2 YYDKDF (reference sequence). CDR3 length equals 18 residues. This clonotype has ten or more counts. Its specificity is not known. TCR beta CDR3 regions were amplified from RNA transcripts. First-round RT-PCR targeting the TCR CDR3 was performed with the HTBI primer set. TCRdb analysed the multiplex PCR reads with MiXCR anew, one entry per CDR3 protein. The sample consists of over 250,000 distinct CDR3 sequences, approximately 26% of them appearing once. J is TRBJ2-3 and V is TRBV15; D perhaps matches TRBD2 (5 bases). Source material: blood. The clonotype comes from a man aged 40-49 years with Graves' hyperthyroidism that later progressed to Graves' ophthalmopathy. CDR3 DNA: TGTGCCACCAGCAGAGAAGGAGGCTCGCAGTTAAGCACAGATACGCAGTATTTT. Its protein is CATSREGGSQLSTDTQYF.